Presented here are 17 T cell receptor beta chains from one specimen sequenced in a study of shared clonotypes between healthy human individuals. Data came from immunoSEQ multiplex PCR; TCRdb stores just in-frame clones and leaves some out. The table lists around 350,000 clones, around 79% of them singletons. Sequencing was carried out using memory CD4+ T cells sorted from blood. Documented subset: CD45RA-negative fraction. The receptors here all came from a young man in good health.

This rearrangement joins TRBV10-3 to TRBJ2-7; D not certain. The CDR3 length is 12 residues. CDR1 and CDR2 from the germline V gene are ENHRY and SYGVKD. Trimming cost V 3 bases and J 1 base, with 4 bases left between them. In nucleotides, the CDR3 is TGTGCCATCAGTGAACTTTCCTACGAGCAGTACTTC. It yields the protein CAISELSYEQYF.

The chain carries TRBV5-1 and TRBJ2-2, with D perhaps matching TRBD1 (10 bases). V lost 5 bases, J lost 5 bases, and 28 bases lay in between. The CDR3 extends over 19 amino acids. Germline lookup yields CDR1 SGHRS and CDR2 YFSETQ. In DNA form, the CDR3 reads TGCGCCAGCAGTAACGGACAGGGGGTCCTAGCGGGACATACCGGGGAGCTGTTTTTT. Protein sequence: CASSNGQGVLAGHTGELFF. The variable domain in full, completed from reference TRBV5-1 and TRBJ2-2, reads KAGVTQTPRYLIKTRGQQVTLSCSPISGHRSVSWYQQTPGQGLQFLFEYFSETQRNKGNFPGRFSGRQFSNSRSEMNVSTLELGDSALYLCASSNGQGVLAGHTGELFFGEGSRLTVL.

The chain combines TRBV4-3 with TRBJ2-2; 9 bases are shared with TRBD2. Looked up from germline, CDR1 is LGHNA and CDR2 is YSLEER. This CDR3 is built from 17 residues. Trimming removed 3 bases from V and 6 bases from J; junction bases left unmatched: 11. This CDR3 is CASSQGGTSPIAGELFF. The CDR3 nucleotides are TGCGCCAGCAGCCAGGGTGGGACTAGCCCTATCGCCGGGGAGCTGTTTTTT.

In this sample, this clone turned up a few times. This sequence joins TRBV7-8 and TRBJ1-4, with D possibly being TRBD1 (6 bases). There are 15 residues in the CDR3. V was pared by 3 bases and J by 4 bases, with 12 bases between. Germline V gene sequence: CDR1 SGHVS, CDR2 FQNEAQ. The chain's CDR3 is CASSFGDILNEKLFF. The CDR3 nucleotides are TGTGCCAGCAGCTTCGGGGACATACTTAATGAAAAACTGTTTTTT.

To note about this clone: Different DNA sequences within this sample yield the same CDR3. J is TRBJ2-7 and V is TRBV5-1; maybe TRBD1 (5 bases). The CDR3 totals 14 residues. The V gene's germline CDR1 is SGHRS and CDR2 YFSETQ. Between the trimmed V and J ends, which lost 0 bases and 1 base, there was a span of 8 bases. CDR3 sequence (DNA): TGCGCCAGCAGCTTGGTTACAGGATCCTACGAGCAGTACTTC. Protein: CASSLVTGSYEQYF. Looking up the rest from reference TRBV5-1 and TRBJ2-7 gives the full variable domain: KAGVTQTPRYLIKTRGQQVTLSCSPISGHRSVSWYQQTPGQGLQFLFEYFSETQRNKGNFPGRFSGRQFSNSRSEMNVSTLELGDSALYLCASSLVTGSYEQYFGPGTRLTVT.

The chain is built from TRBV6-6 and TRBJ1-2; possible D gene TRBD1, 5 bases. Looked up from germline, CDR1 is MNHNY and CDR2 is SVGAGI (reference sequence). Trimming left V 6 bases short and J 5 bases short, with 22 bases between. The CDR3 is 16 residues long. The CDR3 nucleotides are TGTGCCAGCAGCCCCCTAGACAGTACGGCAGGGTATGGCTACACCTTC. Residues: CASSPLDSTAGYGYTF.

This clone was seen a few times. V and J are TRBV29-1 and TRBJ2-7, with D perhaps matching TRBD2 (7 bases). The germline V gene encodes CDR1 SQVTM and CDR2 ANQGSEA. The CDR3 is 17 amino acids. The V end was cut by 1 base, the J end by 7 bases, with 26 bases between. The CDR3 DNA follows: TGCAGCGTTGAAGGAGTCCGCGGCGGGGGCTCTGAGTGGGAGCAGTACTTC. Translation gives CSVEGVRGGGSEWEQYF.

This chain links TRBV15 with TRBJ2-3; TRBD1 aligns across 7 bases. The CDR3 has 15 residues. Germline values: CDR1 LNHNV, CDR2 YYDKDF (reference sequence). V shed 5 bases and J 1 base; nucleotides not matched to a gene: 6. CDR3 bases: TGTGCCACCAGCGGCCGGGACAGCCGCACAGATACGCAGTATTTT. Translation gives CATSGRDSRTDTQYF.

J is TRBJ1-1 and V is TRBV27; 7 positions match TRBD1. The CDR3 is 13 amino acids. V lost 4 bases to trimming and J lost 3 bases; unmatched junction nucleotides: 2. From germline, CDR1 is MNHEY and CDR2 SMNVEV (reference sequence). CDR3: CASSSTGYTEAFF. CDR3 DNA sequence: TGTGCCAGCAGTTCGACAGGGTACACTGAAGCTTTCTTT.

As to this clone: This CDR3 is missing its conserved last phenylalanine or tryptophan, likely due to a read error. It is unclear where the CDR3 begins or ends on the DNA, so no DNA is shown, and the CDR3 is as TCRdb lists it. The rearrangement uses TRBV10-3 and TRBJ1-2; the table's D call, TRBD1, has no DNA check behind it. The germline V gene encodes CDR1 ENHRY and CDR2 SYGVKD. The CDR3 has 14 residues if both end residues are counted. CDR3: CAISESMSQGALLL.

V usage is TRBV6-5 and J usage is TRBJ2-7; possibly TRBD1 for D (5 bases). V was clipped by 4 bases and J by 5 bases, with 9 bases between them. Per germline, CDR1 MNHEY and CDR2 SVGAGI. CDR3 size: 12 residues. The CDR3 nucleotides read TGTGCCAGCAGTTTCCAGGGCCACGAGCAGTACTTC. Protein: CASSFQGHEQYF.

The chain employs TRBV4-3 and TRBJ2-3; 7 bases are a match to TRBD1. Unmatched junction bases numbered 10, after V lost 3 bases and J lost 4 bases. CDR1 LGHNA and CDR2 YSLEER come from the germline V gene. This CDR3 spans 16 amino acids. The chain's CDR3 is CASSHLQGFGADTQYF. CDR3 coding DNA: TGCGCCAGCAGCCATTTACAGGGGTTTGGAGCAGATACGCAGTATTTT.

This clone occurred once. This chain links TRBV30 with TRBJ1-1; the D gene is possibly TRBD1 (5 bases). The germline V gene has CDR1 GTSNPN and CDR2 SVGIG (reference sequence). Trimming removed 6 bases at V and 9 bases at J, with 20 bases between. The CDR3 spans 13 residues. Written as DNA, the CDR3 is TGTGCCTGTAGAAGGGACGGTATCGTCCAAGCTTTCTTT. Translation gives CACRRDGIVQAFF.

The V call is TRBV6-5, the J call TRBJ2-3; D possibly corresponds to TRBD1 (6 bases). The V and J ends lost 8 bases and 3 bases respectively, with 15 bases between them. The CDR3 extends over 14 amino acids. CDR1 MNHEY and CDR2 SVGAGI come from the germline V gene. The CDR3 protein is CASLSPGATDTQYF. The CDR3 region has the DNA TGTGCCAGCCTATCGCCAGGGGCGACAGATACGCAGTATTTT.

The chain links TRBV2 to TRBJ2-2; D possibly uses TRBD1 or TRBD2 (5 bases each). Germline V gene data show CDR1 as SNHLY and CDR2 as FYNNEI. V was trimmed by 6 bases and J by 2 bases, leaving 10 bases between them. The CDR3 length is 14 residues. Here the CDR3 DNA reads TGTGCCAGCAGCGGGACGGTCAACACCGGGGAGCTGTTTTTT. Translation gives CASSGTVNTGELFF.

With regard to this clone: This sequence may be a read error, since a much larger clone differs from it by one base. V usage is TRBV2 and J usage is TRBJ1-4; maybe TRBD1 (5 bases). Deletions cut 7 bases from V and 0 bases from J, with 9 bases between. This CDR3 contains 14 residues. Per germline, CDR1 SNHLY and CDR2 FYNNEI. The CDR3 DNA follows: TGTGCCAGCAAGGAGACAGCAACTAATGAAAAACTGTTTTTT. As protein: CASKETATNEKLFF. Full variable domain (rest looked up from reference TRBV2 and TRBJ1-4): EPEVTQTPSHQVTQMGQEVILRCVPISNHLYFYWYRQILGQKVEFLVSFYNNEISEKSEIFDDQFSVERPDGSNFTLKIRSTKLEDSAMYFCASKETATNEKLFFGSGTQLSVL.

This clone has just a few counts. CDR3 sequence (DNA): TGTGCCAGCAGTCCCGGTCCGTCCCGGGGCGAGCAGTACTTC. It yields the protein CASSPGPSRGEQYF. The V and J genes are TRBV28 and TRBJ2-7, with D tentatively TRBD2 (5 bases). V lost 5 bases and J lost 6, with 17 bases in between. Germline CDR1 is MDHEN and CDR2 is SYDVKM. The CDR3 totals 14 residues.